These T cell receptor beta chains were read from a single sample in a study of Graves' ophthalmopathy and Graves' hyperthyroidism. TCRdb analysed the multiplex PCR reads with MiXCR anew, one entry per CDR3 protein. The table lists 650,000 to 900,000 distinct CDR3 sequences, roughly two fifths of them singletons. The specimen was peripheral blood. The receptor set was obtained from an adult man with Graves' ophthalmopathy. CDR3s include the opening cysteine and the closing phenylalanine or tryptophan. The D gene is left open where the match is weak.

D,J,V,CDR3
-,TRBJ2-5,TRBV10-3,CVISGGDRTSKDRHQETQYF
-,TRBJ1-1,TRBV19,CASSNLGYTEAFF
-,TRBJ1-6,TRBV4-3,CARSYNSPLHF
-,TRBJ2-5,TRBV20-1,CSAKSNQGLSETQYF
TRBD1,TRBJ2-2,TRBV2,CASSFRPDRVTGELFF
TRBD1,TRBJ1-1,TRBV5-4,CASSPRGRGKDTEAFF
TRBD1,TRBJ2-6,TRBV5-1,CASTSRTGLGGANVLTF
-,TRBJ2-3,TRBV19,CASSISDTDTQYF
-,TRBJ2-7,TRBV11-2,CASSDQNTGEQYF
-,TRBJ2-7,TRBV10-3,CAISSRASGQYF
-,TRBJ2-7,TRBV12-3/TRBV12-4,CASSLQGIREQYF
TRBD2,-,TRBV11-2,CASSLDVGRESVDEQYF
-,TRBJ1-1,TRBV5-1,CASAGTGIGGGTEAFF
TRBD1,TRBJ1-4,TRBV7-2,CASSNQGAAEKLFF
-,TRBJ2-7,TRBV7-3,CASSLTSFGRGGMRTYEQYF
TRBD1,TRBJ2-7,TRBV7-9,CASSFLSGGQRTWVQYF
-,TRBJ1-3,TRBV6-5,CASSQDRRSGNTIYF
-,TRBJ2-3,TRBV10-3,CAIRSEGDTQYF
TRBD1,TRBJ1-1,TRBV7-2,CASSKGTGRTEAFF